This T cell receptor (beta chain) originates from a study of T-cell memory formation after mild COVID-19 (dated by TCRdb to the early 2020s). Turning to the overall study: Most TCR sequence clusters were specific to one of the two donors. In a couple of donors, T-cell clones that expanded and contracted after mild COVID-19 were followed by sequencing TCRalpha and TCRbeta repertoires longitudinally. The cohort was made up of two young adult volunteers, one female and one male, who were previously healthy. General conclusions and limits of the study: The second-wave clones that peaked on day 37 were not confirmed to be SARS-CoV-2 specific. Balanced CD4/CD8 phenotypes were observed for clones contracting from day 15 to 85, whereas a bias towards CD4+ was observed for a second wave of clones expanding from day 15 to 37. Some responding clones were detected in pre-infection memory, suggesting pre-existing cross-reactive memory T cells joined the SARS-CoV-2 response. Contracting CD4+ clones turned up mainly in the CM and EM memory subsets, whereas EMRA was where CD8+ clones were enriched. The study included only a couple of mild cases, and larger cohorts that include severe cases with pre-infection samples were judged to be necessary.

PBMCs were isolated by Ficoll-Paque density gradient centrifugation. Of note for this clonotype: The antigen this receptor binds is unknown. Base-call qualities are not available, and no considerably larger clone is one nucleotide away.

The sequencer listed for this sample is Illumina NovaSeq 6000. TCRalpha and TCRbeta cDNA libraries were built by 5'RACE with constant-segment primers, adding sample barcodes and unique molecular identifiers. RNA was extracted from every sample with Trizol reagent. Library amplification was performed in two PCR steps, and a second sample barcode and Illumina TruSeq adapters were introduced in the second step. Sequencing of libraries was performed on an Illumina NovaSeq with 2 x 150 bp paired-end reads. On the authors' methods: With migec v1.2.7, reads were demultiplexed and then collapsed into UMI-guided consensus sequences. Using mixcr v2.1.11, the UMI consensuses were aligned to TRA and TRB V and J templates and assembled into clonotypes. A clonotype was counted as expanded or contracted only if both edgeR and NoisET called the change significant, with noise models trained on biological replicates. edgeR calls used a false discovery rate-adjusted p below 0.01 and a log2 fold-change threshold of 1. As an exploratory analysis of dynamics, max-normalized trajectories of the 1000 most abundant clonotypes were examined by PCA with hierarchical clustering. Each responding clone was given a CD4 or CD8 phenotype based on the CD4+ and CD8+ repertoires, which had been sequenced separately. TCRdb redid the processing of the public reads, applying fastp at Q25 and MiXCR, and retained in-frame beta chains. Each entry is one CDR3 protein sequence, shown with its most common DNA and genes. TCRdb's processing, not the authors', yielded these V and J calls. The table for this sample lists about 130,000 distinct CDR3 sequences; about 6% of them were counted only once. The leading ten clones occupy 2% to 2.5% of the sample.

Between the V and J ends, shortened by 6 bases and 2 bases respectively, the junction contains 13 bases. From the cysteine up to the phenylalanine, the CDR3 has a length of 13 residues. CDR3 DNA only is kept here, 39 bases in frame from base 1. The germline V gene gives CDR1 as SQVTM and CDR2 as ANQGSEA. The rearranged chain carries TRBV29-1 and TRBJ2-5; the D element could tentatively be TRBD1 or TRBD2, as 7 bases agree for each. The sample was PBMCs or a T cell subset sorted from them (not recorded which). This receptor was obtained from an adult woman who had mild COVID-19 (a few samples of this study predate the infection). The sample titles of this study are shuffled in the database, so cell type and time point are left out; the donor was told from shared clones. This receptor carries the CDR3 CSVGGTAQETQYF. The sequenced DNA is TGCAGCGTGGGAGGGACAGCGCAAGAGACCCAGTACTTC.